Listed below are T cell receptor beta chains from one sample, sequenced in a study of blood T cell repertoires in COVID-19. Produced via immunoSEQ multiplex PCR; TCRdb's table is partial and in-frame only. This repertoire shows about 180,000 clones, about 83% found once; its top ten account for around a sixth. Sequencing was done on a sample of peripheral blood. The receptors here all came from a person aged 65 to 85 with COVID-19, enrolled during active disease. The CDR3 runs from the conserved cysteine through the conserved F or W. Each record gives: D gene, clone size, J gene, V gene, CDR3 DNA, CDR3 protein. A D gene is named only where the DNA matches it firmly. Expanded clones are given a class, and other clones once, few, many or no size at all.

D gene: -; clone size: -; J gene: TRBJ2-7; V gene: TRBV7-2; CDR3 DNA: TGTGCCAGCAGCCGCCCCGGGCAGGGCTACGAGCAGTACTTC; CDR3 protein: CASSRPGQGYEQYF
D gene: -; clone size: -; J gene: TRBJ1-4; V gene: TRBV9; CDR3 DNA: TGTGCCAGCAGCGTAGCTGATGGCAGGGGAGTGGCAACTAATGAAAAACTGTTTTTT; CDR3 protein: CASSVADGRGVATNEKLFF
D gene: TRBD2; clone size: -; J gene: TRBJ2-7; V gene: TRBV6-2/TRBV6-3; CDR3 DNA: TGTGCCAGCAGTTTCCACTTAGCGGGAGGGCCTGTCGACGAGCAGTACTTC; CDR3 protein: CASSFHLAGGPVDEQYF
D gene: -; clone size: -; J gene: TRBJ2-5; V gene: TRBV4-1; CDR3 DNA: TGCGCCAGCAGCCAAGCGAGGGAGGTGTCAGAGACCCAGTACTTC; CDR3 protein: CASSQAREVSETQYF
D gene: -; clone size: -; J gene: TRBJ1-2; V gene: TRBV5-6; CDR3 DNA: TGTGCCAGCAGCTTGAGCCCCCGAACAGGGAGCGTCTATGGCTACACCTTC; CDR3 protein: CASSLSPRTGSVYGYTF
D gene: -; clone size: few; J gene: TRBJ1-2; V gene: TRBV29-1; CDR3 DNA: TGCAGCGTTCCGGGACACCTTCGCTACACCTTC; CDR3 protein: CSVPGHLRYTF
D gene: -; clone size: once; J gene: TRBJ1-6; V gene: TRBV13; CDR3 DNA: TGTGCCAGCAGCGCAACCTCGGACAGCTCGAATTCACCCCTCCACTTT; CDR3 protein: CASSATSDSSNSPLHF
D gene: TRBD1; clone size: -; J gene: TRBJ2-2; V gene: TRBV3-1/TRBV3-2; CDR3 DNA: TGTGCCAGCAGCCACCACGACAGGGGGTATCTTGGCGGGGAGCTGTTTTTT; CDR3 protein: CASSHHDRGYLGGELFF
D gene: -; clone size: -; J gene: TRBJ1-2; V gene: TRBV29-1; CDR3 DNA: TGCAGCGTTGAAGATCGAGGACTGCTTTATGGCTACACCTTC; CDR3 protein: CSVEDRGLLYGYTF
D gene: TRBD1; clone size: -; J gene: TRBJ2-7; V gene: TRBV4-3; CDR3 DNA: TGCGCCAGCAGCCACGAAAGGGGACAGGGGTCGAACGAGCAGTACTTC; CDR3 protein: CASSHERGQGSNEQYF
D gene: -; clone size: -; J gene: TRBJ1-4; V gene: TRBV10-3; CDR3 DNA: TGTGCCATCAGTGACCCCGGGTGGGAAAAACTGTTTTTT; CDR3 protein: CAISDPGWEKLFF
D gene: -; clone size: -; J gene: TRBJ1-2; V gene: TRBV10-3; CDR3 DNA: TGTGCCACCGCGCAGGCCGAGAACTATGGCTACACCTTC; CDR3 protein: CATAQAENYGYTF
D gene: -; clone size: -; J gene: TRBJ1-2; V gene: TRBV4-2; CDR3 DNA: TGTGCCAGCAGCCAAGGTGGCCAGGGCCCGGGTGGCTACACCTTC; CDR3 protein: CASSQGGQGPGGYTF
D gene: -; clone size: -; J gene: TRBJ1-4; V gene: TRBV11-1; CDR3 DNA: TGTGCCAGCAGCTTATTCCAGGATACAACTAATGAAAAACTGTTTTTT; CDR3 protein: CASSLFQDTTNEKLFF
D gene: TRBD2; clone size: -; J gene: TRBJ2-3; V gene: TRBV7-8; CDR3 DNA: TGTGCCAGCAGCTTACTAGGGCGCGGGGGGACAGATACGCAGTATTTT; CDR3 protein: CASSLLGRGGTDTQYF
D gene: TRBD1; clone size: -; J gene: TRBJ1-1; V gene: TRBV19; CDR3 DNA: TGTGCCACTCACACGGGACAGTCGAACACTGAAGCTTTCTTT; CDR3 protein: CATHTGQSNTEAFF
D gene: TRBD2; clone size: -; J gene: TRBJ2-1; V gene: TRBV7-3; CDR3 DNA: TGTGCCAGCAGCCGCCCCCGGGGGGGATCCTTCGGCTCCTACAATGAGCAGTTCTTC; CDR3 protein: CASSRPRGGSFGSYNEQFF
D gene: -; clone size: -; J gene: TRBJ1-4; V gene: TRBV5-1; CDR3 DNA: TGCGCCAGCAGCTTGTGGGCAGGGCAAGGAAAACTGTTTTTT; CDR3 protein: CASSLWAGQGKLFF
D gene: TRBD1; clone size: -; J gene: TRBJ2-3; V gene: TRBV5-6; CDR3 DNA: TGTGCCAGCAGCTTAGGGACAGGGCAGGGTACAGATACGCAGTATTTT; CDR3 protein: CASSLGTGQGTDTQYF
D gene: -; clone size: -; J gene: TRBJ2-5; V gene: TRBV2; CDR3 DNA: TGTGCCGGGGCTTTCGGAGTCGGGGAGACCCAGTACTTC; CDR3 protein: CAGAFGVGETQYF
D gene: -; clone size: -; J gene: TRBJ1-3; V gene: TRBV4-3; CDR3 DNA: TGCGCCAGCAGCCAGGGCGGGATCTCTGGAAACACCATATATTTT; CDR3 protein: CASSQGGISGNTIYF
D gene: -; clone size: -; J gene: TRBJ1-4; V gene: TRBV2; CDR3 DNA: TGTGCCAGCTTTACGGGGGACGGGGCCGATGAAAAACTGTTTTTT; CDR3 protein: CASFTGDGADEKLFF
D gene: TRBD1; clone size: -; J gene: TRBJ1-1; V gene: TRBV6-2/TRBV6-3; CDR3 DNA: TGTGCCAGCAGTTACCAGCGGACAGGGGTTAACACTGAAGCTTTCTTT; CDR3 protein: CASSYQRTGVNTEAFF
D gene: TRBD1; clone size: once; J gene: TRBJ2-3; V gene: TRBV7-2; CDR3 DNA: TGTGCCAGCAGTTCGACAGGGGGTGATACAGATACGCAGTATTTT; CDR3 protein: CASSSTGGDTDTQYF
D gene: TRBD1; clone size: once; J gene: TRBJ1-1; V gene: TRBV7-9; CDR3 DNA: TGTGCCAGCAGCTACAGGGGCGGGGGGACTGAAGCTTTCTTT; CDR3 protein: CASSYRGGGTEAFF
D gene: -; clone size: -; J gene: TRBJ2-1; V gene: TRBV30; CDR3 DNA: TGTGCCTGGTCTTTGGTCGCGAGGAACAATGAGCAGTTCTTC; CDR3 protein: CAWSLVARNNEQFF
D gene: -; clone size: -; J gene: TRBJ1-3; V gene: TRBV11-2; CDR3 DNA: TGTGCCAGCAGCTTAGATGCCAACGGGGCCATATATTTT; CDR3 protein: CASSLDANGAIYF
D gene: -; clone size: -; J gene: TRBJ1-5; V gene: TRBV18; CDR3 DNA: TGTGCCAGCTCGCAATCCGGGGATCAGCCCCAGCATTTT; CDR3 protein: CASSQSGDQPQHF
D gene: TRBD2; clone size: -; J gene: TRBJ2-3; V gene: TRBV5-1; CDR3 DNA: TGCGCCAGCAGCTTGAGGGTAGCGGGCCAGATAGTAGGGGATACGCAGTATTTT; CDR3 protein: CASSLRVAGQIVGDTQYF
D gene: TRBD1; clone size: -; J gene: TRBJ2-5; V gene: TRBV15; CDR3 DNA: TGTGCCACCAGCAGAGATAGGGGACAGGGGTGGGAGACCCAGTACTTC; CDR3 protein: CATSRDRGQGWETQYF
D gene: -; clone size: -; J gene: TRBJ2-1; V gene: TRBV5-1; CDR3 DNA: TGCGCCAGCAGCTTAAACAGGGCGGGCTACAATGAGCAGTTCTTC; CDR3 protein: CASSLNRAGYNEQFF
D gene: TRBD1; clone size: -; J gene: TRBJ1-2; V gene: TRBV27; CDR3 DNA: TGTGCCAGCAGTTTGGGACAGGGGCGGGTCAACTATGGCTACACCTTC; CDR3 protein: CASSLGQGRVNYGYTF
D gene: -; clone size: -; J gene: TRBJ1-3; V gene: TRBV9; CDR3 DNA: TGTGCCAGCAGCCCACTAAGTTTAAACACCATATATTTT; CDR3 protein: CASSPLSLNTIYF
D gene: TRBD1; clone size: few; J gene: TRBJ1-5; V gene: TRBV28; CDR3 DNA: TGTGCCAGCAGGGGAGACAGGGTCGGTCAGCCCCAGCATTTT; CDR3 protein: CASRGDRVGQPQHF
D gene: TRBD2; clone size: -; J gene: TRBJ2-5; V gene: TRBV11-2; CDR3 DNA: TGTGCCAGCAGCTTGAGGCGGGGGGCGCAAGAGACCCAGTACTTC; CDR3 protein: CASSLRRGAQETQYF